This T cell receptor beta chain emerged from a study of T cell changes during pregnancy in multiple sclerosis. The CDR3 sequence is 14 residues long. Trimming removed 8 bases from V and 7 bases from J; junction bases left unmatched: 8. Germline lookup yields CDR1 MNHNS and CDR2 SASEGT. TCRdb keeps only in-frame clones here, not all; method: immunoSEQ multiplex PCR. In the table there are 65,000 to 90,000 clones, approximately 92% of which are singletons. The chain joins TRBV6-1 to TRBJ2-7, with TRBD2 identical over 13 bases. The specimen comprised peripheral blood, sampled in the third trimester of pregnancy. The sequence was obtained from a female donor in good health, enrolled as a control in a pregnancy study. CDR3 residues: CASGTSGGASEQYF. In DNA, the CDR3 is TGTGCCAGCGGCACTAGCGGGGGGGCCTCTGAGCAGTACTTC.